A single sample is the source of the 16 T cell receptor beta chains below, sequenced in a study of patients and donors after allogeneic stem cell transplantation. TCRdb called the RT-PCR reads again in MiXCR, with one record for every CDR3 protein. Of 200,000 to 250,000 distinct CDR3 sequences in the sample, roughly 14% were seen once. Material for sequencing was blood, either unsorted or a sorted T cell fraction (not recorded which). The receptor set was obtained from a human donor who was either an allogeneic HSCT recipient or a stem cell or donor lymphocyte infusion donor (not recorded which). It is not recorded whose cells these are; they may come from a transplant donor.

V is TRBV7-2 and J is TRBJ2-2; no reliable D call. Germline CDR1 SGHTA, CDR2 FQGNSA. V dropped 1 base and J dropped 7 bases, with 7 bases sitting between them. The CDR3 has 13 amino acids. CDR3 nucleotide sequence: TGTGCCAGCAGCTTAGTTTTAGGCGGGGAGCTGTTTTTT. Translating it yields CASSLVLGGELFF.

The chain employs TRBV5-5 and TRBJ2-6; TRBD1 matches at 8 bases. CDR1 is SGHKS and CDR2 is YYEKEE in the germline V gene (reference sequence). This CDR3 is built from 18 residues. The junction had 5 bases not matched to a gene; V was cut back by 0 bases and J by 0 bases. The CDR3 sequence: CASSLGSTGVSGANVLTF. CDR3 in DNA: TGTGCCAGCAGCTTGGGTTCGACAGGGGTCTCTGGGGCCAACGTCCTGACTTTC.

This clonotype has only a few counts. V gene TRBV11-2 combines with J gene TRBJ2-3; perhaps TRBD2 as D (5 bases). CDR1 is SGHAT and CDR2 is FQNNGV in the germline V gene. The germline V and J ends were trimmed by 1 base and 4 bases, with 27 bases remaining between them. The CDR3 extends over 20 amino acids. The CDR3 here is CASSLVMAGPSGSPADTQYF. The CDR3 bases are TGTGCCAGCAGCTTAGTTATGGCAGGACCAAGCGGAAGTCCGGCAGATACGCAGTATTTT.

Many counts were recorded for this clonotype. V and J are TRBV6-2 or TRBV6-3 and TRBJ2-1, with 10 bases fitting TRBD2. Germline CDR1 and CDR2: MNHEY and SVGEGT. The CDR3 contains 15 residues. V trimming: 2 bases; J trimming: 7 bases; junction bases outside the gene matches: 5. CDR3 sequence (DNA): TGTGCCAGCAGTTACCCTAGCGGGAGTAAAAATGAGCAGTTCTTC. It codes for CASSYPSGSKNEQFF.

This sequence joins TRBV6-2 or TRBV6-3 and TRBJ2-5; D gene uncertain. V dropped 5 bases and J dropped 1 base, with 5 bases sitting between them. The length of the CDR3 is 12 residues. The germline CDR1 and CDR2 sequences are MNHEY and SVGEGT. The CDR3 nucleotides are TGTGCCAGCAGTCGGAGCCAAGAGACCCAGTACTTC. As protein: CASSRSQETQYF.

The chain couples TRBV5-1 to TRBJ2-7, with 10 bases identical to TRBD1. Germline CDR1 and CDR2: SGHRS and YFSETQ. The CDR3 extends over 13 amino acids. With V trimmed by 7 bases and J by 3 bases, 4 bases remained unmatched. CDR3 residues: CASCRTGGYEQYF. Here the CDR3 DNA reads TGCGCCAGCTGTAGGACAGGGGGCTACGAGCAGTACTTC.

J is TRBJ2-2 and V is TRBV29-1; TRBD2 might be the D (6 bases). Germline V gene data show CDR1 as SQVTM and CDR2 as ANQGSEA. V was pared by 6 bases and J by 0 bases, with 11 bases between. This CDR3 contains 14 residues. The CDR3 region has the DNA TGCAGCGTGGGAGGCAACACGAACACCGGGGAGCTGTTTTTT. As protein: CSVGGNTNTGELFF.

This clonotype turned up a few times. The chain uses TRBV20-1 and TRBJ2-7, with TRBD1 matching 9 bases. The CDR3 runs to 15 residues. With 6 bases clipped from V and 0 bases from J, the junction kept 9 bases outside the gene matches. Germline loops: CDR1 DFQATT, CDR2 SNEGSKA (reference sequence). The CDR3 spells CSAQDRGGASYEQYF. The CDR3 DNA reads TGCAGTGCCCAGGACAGGGGAGGGGCCTCCTACGAGCAGTACTTC.

This clonotype was detected ten times or more. The rearrangement joins TRBV6-2 or TRBV6-3 to TRBJ2-7; the D gene could be TRBD1 or TRBD2 (5 bases each). This CDR3 contains 15 residues. V was shortened by 0 bases and J by 5 bases, with 14 bases between the two germline ends. Germline lookup yields CDR1 MNHEY and CDR2 SVGEGT. CDR3: CASSYSSPGTDEQYF. The CDR3 DNA reads as TGTGCCAGCAGTTACTCGAGTCCAGGGACGGACGAGCAGTACTTC.

At least ten counts were recorded for this clonotype. CDR3 bases: TGTGCCAGCAGACCGGGACAGGGTAGGGTGAGGGACACTGAAGCTTTCTTT. It yields the protein CASRPGQGRVRDTEAFF. The genes are TRBV6-2 or TRBV6-3 and TRBJ1-1, with 9 bases identical to TRBD1. There are 17 residues in the CDR3. The J segment lost 3 bases and the V segment lost 6 bases, leaving 14 bases of the junction unmatched. Germline-derived CDR1 and CDR2 are MNHEY and SVGEGT.

Only a few counts were recorded for this clonotype. The chain uses TRBV5-4 and TRBJ2-7, with 9 positions matching TRBD1. The CDR3 consists of 14 residues. V was pared by 0 bases and J by 7 bases, with 5 bases of the junction left unmatched. Germline lookup yields CDR1 SGHNT and CDR2 YYREEE (reference sequence). CDR3 region: CASSLGTGAREQYF. CDR3 DNA: TGTGCCAGCAGCTTGGGGACAGGGGCAAGGGAGCAGTACTTC.

The V and J genes are TRBV12-3 or TRBV12-4 and TRBJ1-5; TRBD1 matches at 9 bases. The CDR3 is 16 residues long. J was trimmed by 1 base and V by 7 bases; bases with no gene match: 8. CDR3 DNA sequence: TGTGCCAGCACCCAGGGGACAGGGAGGAGCAATCAGCCCCAGCATTTT. Its protein is CASTQGTGRSNQPQHF.

The chain employs TRBV5-1 and TRBJ2-3; 9 nucleotides align to TRBD2. The CDR3 sequence is 17 residues long. The junction had 12 bases not matched to a gene; V was cut back by 1 base and J by 6 bases. The germline V gene encodes CDR1 SGHRS and CDR2 YFSETQ. The CDR3 DNA sequence: TGCGCCAGCAGCTTGATGGCGGGAGGGGACAGATTGGATACGCAGTATTTT. This gives the protein CASSLMAGGDRLDTQYF.

This clonotype was counted only a few times. The gene calls are TRBV20-1 and TRBJ2-7, with a weak D call TRBD2 (7 bases). V gave up 0 bases and J gave up 6 bases, with 21 bases separating them. The CDR3 has 16 residues. CDR1 DFQATT and CDR2 SNEGSKA come from the germline V gene (reference sequence). CDR3 coding DNA: TGCAGTGCTAGAGATAGGGGGGGTTTTTCTACTGGCGAGCAGTACTTC. This codes for CSARDRGGFSTGEQYF.

This clonotype was detected a few times. CDR3 coding DNA: TGTGCCAGCTCTCCGGATTTCTCTGGAAACACCATATATTTT. Translating it yields CASSPDFSGNTIYF. The genes are TRBV7-2 and TRBJ1-3; D unresolved. This CDR3 has 14 residues. CDR1 and CDR2 (germline): SGHTA, FQGNSA. Between the trimmed V and J ends, which lost 8 bases and 0 bases, there was a span of 11 bases.

The gene calls are TRBV9 and TRBJ1-6, with 8 nucleotides matching TRBD1. Germline loops: CDR1 SGDLS, CDR2 YYNGEE. This CDR3 is built from 15 residues. The V segment lost 0 bases and the J segment 9 bases; nucleotides outside the gene matches: 5. The CDR3 here is CASSVGDRGSSPLHF. The CDR3 coding sequence is TGTGCCAGCAGCGTAGGAGACAGGGGAAGTTCACCCCTCCACTTT.